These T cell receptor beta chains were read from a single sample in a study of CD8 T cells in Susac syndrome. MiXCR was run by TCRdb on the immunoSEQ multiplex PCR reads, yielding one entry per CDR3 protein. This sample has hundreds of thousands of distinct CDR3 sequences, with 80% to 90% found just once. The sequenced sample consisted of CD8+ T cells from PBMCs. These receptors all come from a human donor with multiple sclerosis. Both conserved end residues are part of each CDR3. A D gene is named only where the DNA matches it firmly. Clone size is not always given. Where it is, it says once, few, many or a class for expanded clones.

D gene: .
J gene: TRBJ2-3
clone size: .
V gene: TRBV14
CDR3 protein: CASSPMWGIGVTDTQYF
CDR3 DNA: TGTGCCAGCAGCCCCATGTGGGGGATCGGGGTCACAGATACGCAGTATTTT

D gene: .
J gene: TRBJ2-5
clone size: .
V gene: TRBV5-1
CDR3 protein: CASSLWGEAETQYF
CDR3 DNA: TGCGCCAGCAGCTTGTGGGGGGAGGCAGAGACCCAGTACTTC

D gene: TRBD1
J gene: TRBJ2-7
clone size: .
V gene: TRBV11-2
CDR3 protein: CASSLLIQGAFRYEQYF
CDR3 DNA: TGTGCCAGCAGCTTACTCATACAGGGGGCGTTTCGCTACGAGCAGTACTTC

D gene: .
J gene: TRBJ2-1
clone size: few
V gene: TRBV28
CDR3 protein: CASSFSPNEQFF
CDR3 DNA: TGTGCCAGCAGTTTTTCCCCCAATGAGCAGTTCTTC

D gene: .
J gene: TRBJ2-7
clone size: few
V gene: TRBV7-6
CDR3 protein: CASSLEADYEQYF
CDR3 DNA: TGTGCCAGCAGCTTAGAGGCCGACTACGAGCAGTACTTC

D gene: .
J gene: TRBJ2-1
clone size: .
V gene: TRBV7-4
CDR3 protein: CASSLWTKTSNEQFF
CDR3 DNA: TGTGCCAGCAGCTTATGGACGAAGACTAGCAATGAGCAGTTCTTC

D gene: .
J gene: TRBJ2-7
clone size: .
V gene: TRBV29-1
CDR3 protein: CSVVRSTYEQYF
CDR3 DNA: TGCAGCGTTGTGCGCAGTACCTACGAGCAGTACTTC

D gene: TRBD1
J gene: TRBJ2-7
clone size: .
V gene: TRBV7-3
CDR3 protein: CASFSRDRASYEQYF
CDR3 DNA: TGTGCCAGCTTCTCCCGGGACAGGGCCTCCTACGAGCAGTACTTC

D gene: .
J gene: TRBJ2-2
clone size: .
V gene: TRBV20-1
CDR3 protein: CSAPEDTGELFF
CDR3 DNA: TGCAGTGCCCCCGAGGACACCGGGGAGCTGTTTTTT

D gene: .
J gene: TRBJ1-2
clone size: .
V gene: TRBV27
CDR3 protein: CASSIRGLNYGYTF
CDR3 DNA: TGTGCCAGCAGCATAAGAGGGTTGAACTATGGCTACACCTTC

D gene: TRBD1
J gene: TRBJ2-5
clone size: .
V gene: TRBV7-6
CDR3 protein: CASSRIDRDQETQYF
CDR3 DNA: TGTGCCAGCAGCCGAATCGACAGGGACCAAGAGACCCAGTACTTC

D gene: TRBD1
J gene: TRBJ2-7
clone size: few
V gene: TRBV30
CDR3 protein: CAWRTGSYEQYF
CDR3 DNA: TGTGCCTGGCGGACAGGATCCTACGAGCAGTACTTC

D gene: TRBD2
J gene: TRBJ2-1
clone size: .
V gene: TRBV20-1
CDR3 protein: CSARDGTSGRALGEQFF
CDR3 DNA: TGCAGTGCTAGAGATGGCACTAGCGGGAGGGCCTTGGGTGAGCAGTTCTTC

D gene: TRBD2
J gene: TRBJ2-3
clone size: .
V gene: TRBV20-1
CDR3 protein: CSACGGVVVSTDTQYF
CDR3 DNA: TGCAGTGCTTGCGGGGGGGTAGTAGTGAGCACAGATACGCAGTATTTT

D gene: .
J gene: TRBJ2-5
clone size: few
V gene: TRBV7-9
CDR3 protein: CASSDTSGWETQYF
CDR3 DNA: TGTGCCAGCAGCGATACGTCAGGGTGGGAGACCCAGTACTTC

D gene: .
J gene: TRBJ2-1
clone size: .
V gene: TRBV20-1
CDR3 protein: CSARGQAQGDEQFF
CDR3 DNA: TGCAGTGCTAGAGGACAGGCCCAAGGCGATGAGCAGTTCTTC

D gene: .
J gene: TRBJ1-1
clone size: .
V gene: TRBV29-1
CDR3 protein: CSVEDRGRNTEAFF
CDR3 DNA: TGCAGCGTTGAAGATCGGGGGCGGAACACTGAAGCTTTCTTT

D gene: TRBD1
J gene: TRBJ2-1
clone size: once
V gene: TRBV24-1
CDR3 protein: CATSDFGTGAEQFF
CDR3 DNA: TGTGCCACCAGTGATTTTGGGACAGGGGCTGAGCAGTTCTTC

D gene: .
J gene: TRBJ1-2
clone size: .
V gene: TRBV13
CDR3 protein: CASSLVSTLHGYTF
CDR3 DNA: TGTGCCAGCAGCTTAGTATCTACCCTCCATGGCTACACCTTC

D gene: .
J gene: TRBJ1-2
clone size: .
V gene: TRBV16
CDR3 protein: CASSQSRRQGMNYGYTF
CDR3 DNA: TGTGCCAGCAGCCAATCTAGAAGGCAGGGGATGAACTATGGCTACACCTTC

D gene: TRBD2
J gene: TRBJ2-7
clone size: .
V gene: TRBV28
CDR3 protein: CASRLGLAGEYYEQYF
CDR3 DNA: TGTGCCAGCAGGCTCGGACTAGCGGGAGAATATTACGAGCAGTACTTC

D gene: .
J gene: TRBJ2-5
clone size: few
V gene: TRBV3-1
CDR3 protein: CASSRGRRDIQETQYF
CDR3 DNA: TGTGCCAGCAGCCGGGGGCGGAGGGACATCCAAGAGACCCAGTACTTC

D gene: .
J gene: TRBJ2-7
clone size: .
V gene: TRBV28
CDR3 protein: CASSFGVLYEQYF
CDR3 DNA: TGTGCCAGCAGTTTTGGCGTTCTCTACGAGCAGTACTTC

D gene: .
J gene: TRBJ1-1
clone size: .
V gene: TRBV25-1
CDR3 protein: CASSERRNTEAFF
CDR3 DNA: TGTGCCAGCAGTGAAAGGAGGAACACTGAAGCTTTCTTT

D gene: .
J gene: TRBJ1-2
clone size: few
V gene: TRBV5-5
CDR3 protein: CASSLRGSYGYTF
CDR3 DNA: TGTGCCAGCAGCTTGCGGGGGAGCTATGGCTACACCTTC

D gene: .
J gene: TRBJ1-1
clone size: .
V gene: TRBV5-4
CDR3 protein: CASSLEGLIRSTEAFF
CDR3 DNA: TGTGCCAGCAGCTTGGAGGGTCTCATTCGGTCCACTGAAGCTTTCTTT

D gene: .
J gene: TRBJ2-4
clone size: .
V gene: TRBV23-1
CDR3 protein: CASSQSYPAKNIQYF
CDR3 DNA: TGCGCCAGCAGTCAATCTTATCCGGCCAAAAACATTCAGTACTTC

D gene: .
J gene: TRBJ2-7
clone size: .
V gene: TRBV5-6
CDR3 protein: CASSPEGGIRFYEQYF
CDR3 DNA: TGTGCCAGCAGCCCCGAAGGCGGGATTCGCTTCTACGAGCAGTACTTC

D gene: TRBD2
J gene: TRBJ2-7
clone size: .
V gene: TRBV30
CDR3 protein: CAWNHRGGPYEQYF
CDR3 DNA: TGTGCCTGGAATCATCGGGGAGGGCCCTACGAGCAGTACTTC

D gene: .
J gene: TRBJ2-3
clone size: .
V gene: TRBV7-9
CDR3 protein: CASSTAFTDTQYF
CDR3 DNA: TGTGCCAGCAGCACAGCCTTCACAGATACGCAGTATTTT

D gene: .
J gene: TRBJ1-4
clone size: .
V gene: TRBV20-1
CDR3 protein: CSARVPGTLMLTNEKLFF
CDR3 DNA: TGCAGTGCTAGAGTCCCGGGGACGCTTATGTTGACTAATGAAAAACTGTTTTTT

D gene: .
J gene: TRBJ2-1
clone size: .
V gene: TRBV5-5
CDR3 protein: CASSFRGGRPVGSYNEQFF
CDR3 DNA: TGTGCCAGCAGCTTCAGGGGAGGGAGACCGGTAGGGTCTTACAATGAGCAGTTCTTC

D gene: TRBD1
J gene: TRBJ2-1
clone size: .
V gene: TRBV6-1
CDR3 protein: CASSPTTGGKDEQFF
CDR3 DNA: TGTGCCAGCAGTCCAACGACAGGGGGTAAGGATGAGCAGTTCTTC

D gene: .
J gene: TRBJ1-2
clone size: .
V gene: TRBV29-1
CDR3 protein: CSVIPLSNYGYTF
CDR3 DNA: TGCAGCGTTATCCCCCTTTCTAACTATGGCTACACCTTC

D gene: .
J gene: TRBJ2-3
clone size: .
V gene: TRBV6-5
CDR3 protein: CASSYVPASTDTQYF
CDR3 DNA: TGTGCCAGCAGTTACGTACCGGCTAGCACAGATACGCAGTATTTT

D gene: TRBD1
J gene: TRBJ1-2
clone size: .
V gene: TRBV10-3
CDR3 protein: CAISEPGQPNYGYTF
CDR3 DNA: TGTGCCATCAGTGAGCCGGGACAGCCTAACTATGGCTACACCTTC